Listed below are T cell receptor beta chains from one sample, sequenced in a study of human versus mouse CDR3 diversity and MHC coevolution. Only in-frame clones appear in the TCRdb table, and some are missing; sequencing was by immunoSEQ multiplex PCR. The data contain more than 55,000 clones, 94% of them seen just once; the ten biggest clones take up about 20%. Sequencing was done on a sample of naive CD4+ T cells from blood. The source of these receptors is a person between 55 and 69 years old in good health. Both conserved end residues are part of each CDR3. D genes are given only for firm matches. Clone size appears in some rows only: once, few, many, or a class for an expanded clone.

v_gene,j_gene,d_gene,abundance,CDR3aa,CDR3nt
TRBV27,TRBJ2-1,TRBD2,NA,CASSPLRKREEGNEQFF,TGTGCCAGCAGTCCTCTCAGGAAGCGGGAGGAGGGGAATGAGCAGTTCTTC
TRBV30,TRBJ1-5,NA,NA,CAWSVPYHKADQPQHF,TGTGCCTGGAGTGTACCTTACCACAAGGCGGATCAGCCCCAGCATTTT
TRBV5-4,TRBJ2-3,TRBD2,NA,CASSTSPGTSTDTQYF,TGTGCCAGCAGCACCTCCCCCGGGACTAGTACAGATACGCAGTATTTT
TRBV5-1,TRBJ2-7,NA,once,CASSSASGLVSSYEQYF,TGCGCCAGCAGCTCAGCCTCGGGACTGGTAAGCTCCTACGAGCAGTACTTC
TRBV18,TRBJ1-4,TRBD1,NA,CASSPLSGQGTEKLFF,TGTGCCAGCTCACCACTTTCGGGACAGGGGACCGAAAAACTGTTTTTT
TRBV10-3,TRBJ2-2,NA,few,CASRGGGPDTGELFF,TGTGCCAGTCGAGGCGGAGGTCCCGACACCGGGGAGCTGTTTTTT
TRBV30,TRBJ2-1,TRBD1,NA,CAWGTVYNEQFF,TGTGCCTGGGGGACAGTTTACAATGAGCAGTTCTTC
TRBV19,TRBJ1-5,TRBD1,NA,CASSPGQGAAQPQHF,TGTGCCAGTAGTCCGGGACAGGGGGCCGCTCAGCCCCAGCATTTT
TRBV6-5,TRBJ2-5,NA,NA,CASSPGVGRETQYF,TGTGCCAGCAGTCCGGGAGTTGGGCGGGAGACCCAGTACTTC
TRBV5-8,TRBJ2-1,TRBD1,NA,CASSFTGTGIYNEQFF,TGTGCCAGCAGCTTTACCGGGACAGGGATCTACAATGAGCAGTTCTTC
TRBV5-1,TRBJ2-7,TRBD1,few,CASSSRQGAYEQYF,TGCGCCAGCAGCTCACGACAGGGGGCCTACGAGCAGTACTTC
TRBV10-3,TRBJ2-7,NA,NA,CAISGPQGEQYF,TGTGCCATCAGTGGACCACAGGGCGAGCAGTACTTC
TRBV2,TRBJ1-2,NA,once,CASKEGGLFFGYTF,TGTGCCAGCAAAGAGGGAGGACTTTTTTTCGGCTACACCTTC
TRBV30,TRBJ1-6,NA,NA,CARDDFNSPLHF,TGTGCCCGGGATGATTTTAATTCACCCCTCCACTTT
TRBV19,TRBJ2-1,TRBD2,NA,CASSKEILGDFLAGVNEQFF,TGTGCCAGTAGTAAGGAGATTTTAGGTGACTTCCTAGCGGGAGTAAATGAGCAGTTCTTC
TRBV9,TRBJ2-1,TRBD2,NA,CASSPRLAESTYNEQFF,TGTGCCAGCAGCCCGAGACTAGCGGAGAGTACATACAATGAGCAGTTCTTC
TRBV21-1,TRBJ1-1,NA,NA,CASSKFFLGTGVCSEAFF,TGTGCCAGCAGCAAGTTTTTTTTGGGAACAGGGGTTTGTAGTGAAGCTTTCTTT